This entry lists 25 T cell receptor beta chains sequenced from one sample in a study of chemoradiotherapy in HPV16-positive cancers (dated by TCRdb to about 2022). Libraries were made using the immunoSEQ multiplex PCR assay. The source is immuneACCESS, and TCRdb retained only in-frame sequences with V and J called. Part of the clones is not carried over; for the studies checked, unresolved V genes explain less than half of this, and the remainder is unexplained. This sample comprises approximately 2,000 clones, about 79% of them detected only once. The ten largest account for 17% of the sample. The sample consisted of tumor tissue, taken from a patient who underwent chemoradiotherapy. Source of these receptors: a human donor with HPV-associated anogenital cancer.

The chain combines TRBV5-4 with TRBJ1-1, with 7 nucleotides matching TRBD1. The CDR3 contains 14 residues. V shed 4 bases and J 2 bases; nucleotides not matched to a gene: 5. Germline V lookup: CDR1 SGHNT, CDR2 YYREEE (reference sequence). CDR3: CASSPTGPNTEAFF. The CDR3 DNA reads TGTGCCAGCAGCCCGACAGGGCCTAACACTGAAGCTTTCTTT.

The chain carries TRBV7-9 and TRBJ1-1; TRBD1 might be the D (6 bases). CDR3 length: 15 amino acids. Germline V lookup: CDR1 SEHNR, CDR2 FQNEAQ (reference sequence). V lost 5 bases to trimming and J lost 5 bases, with 18 bases between them. CDR3 nucleotide sequence: TGTGCCAGCAGCCGTTACAGTAAAGGGGGTACTGAAGCTTTCTTT. Amino acid sequence: CASSRYSKGGTEAFF.

This clone was seen a single time. The chain employs TRBV4-2 and TRBJ1-4; 11 bases are shared with TRBD1. Germline assignment: CDR1 LGHNA and CDR2 YNFKEQ. With V trimmed by 4 bases and J by 8 bases, 3 bases remained unmatched. There are 14 residues in the CDR3. Written as DNA, the CDR3 is TGTGCCAGCAGCCGAGGACAGGGGGCGGAAAAACTGTTTTTT. Amino acid sequence: CASSRGQGAEKLFF.

The V call is TRBV28, the J call TRBJ2-5, with 10 nucleotides matching TRBD1. V shed 7 bases, J shed 3 bases, and the junction held 8 bases outside the gene matches. Germline lookup yields CDR1 MDHEN and CDR2 SYDVKM. The CDR3 is 15 residues long. The CDR3 loop reads CASTPPGTGEETQYF. The CDR3 bases are TGTGCCAGCACCCCACCGGGGACAGGGGAAGAGACCCAGTACTTC. Complete variable domain (other parts from reference TRBV28 and TRBJ2-5): DVKVTQSSRYLVKRTGEKVFLECVQDMDHENMFWYRQDPGLGLRLIYFSYDVKMKEKGDIPEGYSVSREKKERFSLILESASTNQTSMYLCASTPPGTGEETQYFGPGTRLLVL.

The rearrangement uses TRBV5-1 and TRBJ2-7; D perhaps matches TRBD2 (5 bases). This CDR3 spans 14 amino acids. CDR1 is SGHRS and CDR2 is YFSETQ in the germline V gene. Trimming pared 3 bases from V and 7 bases from J, leaving 17 bases between. CDR3 sequence reads: CASSSSGEGGEQYF. CDR3 nucleotides: TGCGCCAGCAGCTCCTCCGGGGAAGGTGGAGAGCAGTACTTC.

V usage is TRBV7-9 and J usage is TRBJ1-1; TRBD1 agrees at 8 bases. The trim removed 1 base at V and 5 bases at J, leaving 0 bases unmatched. CDR3 length: 13 amino acids. Germline loops: CDR1 SEHNR, CDR2 FQNEAQ (reference sequence). The CDR3 DNA is TGTGCCAGCAGCTTAGACAGGGGGACTGAAGCTTTCTTT. Translated, it gives CASSLDRGTEAFF.

The chain uses TRBV6-1 and TRBJ2-1; 12 bases match TRBD2. Looked up from germline, CDR1 is MNHNS and CDR2 is SASEGT. The J segment lost 3 bases and the V segment lost 6 bases, leaving 3 bases of the junction unmatched. The CDR3 contains 15 residues. For the CDR3, the DNA is TGTGCCAGCAGGGCGACTAGCGGGGGCTACAATGAGCAGTTCTTC. It yields the protein CASRATSGGYNEQFF.

The J gene is TRBJ2-1, the V gene TRBV27; a weak D match, TRBD2 (5 bases). Germline lookup yields CDR1 MNHEY and CDR2 SMNVEV (reference sequence). Trimming left V 7 bases short and J 9 bases short, with 19 bases between. The CDR3 extends over 14 amino acids. The chain's CDR3 is CASKGGRSWAEQFF. The CDR3 nucleotides read TGTGCCAGCAAAGGAGGCCGCTCGTGGGCTGAGCAGTTCTTC.

The chain recombines TRBV7-8 with TRBJ2-2, with 12 bases identical to TRBD2. Germline V lookup: CDR1 SGHVS, CDR2 FQNEAQ. V shed 5 bases, J shed 6 bases, and the junction held 10 bases outside the gene matches. This CDR3 is built from 17 residues. The CDR3 reads CASSPSTSGGRAGELFF. The CDR3 nucleotides read TGTGCCAGCAGCCCGTCGACTAGCGGGGGACGGGCCGGGGAGCTGTTTTTT.

This chain connects TRBV5-5 to TRBJ1-2; TRBD1 agrees at 10 bases. The J segment lost 0 bases and the V segment lost 3 bases, leaving 2 bases of the junction unmatched. The germline CDR1 and CDR2 sequences are SGHKS and YYEKEE (reference sequence). CDR3 length: 15 amino acids. CDR3 bases: TGTGCCAGCAGCTGGGACAGGGGAGCTAACTATGGCTACACCTTC. Translated, it gives CASSWDRGANYGYTF.

The V and J genes are TRBV19 and TRBJ2-1; D not resolved. V was pared by 0 bases and J by 2 bases, with 8 bases between. The CDR3 covers 15 residues. Germline V gene sequence: CDR1 LNHDA, CDR2 SQIVND (reference sequence). The CDR3 loop is CASSIDAQTYNEQFF. Written as DNA, the CDR3 is TGTGCCAGTAGTATAGACGCTCAGACCTACAATGAGCAGTTCTTC. Using reference TRBV19 and TRBJ2-1 for the parts outside the CDR3, the full variable domain is DGGITQSPKYLFRKEGQNVTLSCEQNLNHDAMYWYRQDPGQGLRLIYYSQIVNDFQKGDIAEGYSVSREKKESFPLTVTSAQKNPTAFYLCASSIDAQTYNEQFFGPGTRLTVL.

V usage is TRBV15 and J usage is TRBJ1-5; possible D gene TRBD1, 6 bases. With 4 bases removed from V and 3 bases from J, the gap between germline ends came to 10 bases. CDR1 LNHNV and CDR2 YYDKDF come from the germline V gene (reference sequence). CDR3 length equals 14 residues. CDR3 DNA sequence: TGTGCCACCAGCACCGGACAGAACAATCAGCCCCAGCATTTT. It specifies CATSTGQNNQPQHF.

This clone was recorded only once. The CDR3 coding sequence is TGTGCCAGCAGCGGGGGCGGGGGTCTCGAGCAGTACTTC. Its translation: CASSGGGGLEQYF. V usage is TRBV5-6 and J usage is TRBJ2-7, with D perhaps matching TRBD2 (7 bases). Germline CDR1 reads SGHDT; CDR2 reads YYEEEE. V lost 4 bases, J lost 6 bases, and 14 bases lay in between. The CDR3 totals 13 residues. Supplemented by reference TRBV5-6 and TRBJ2-7, the full variable domain reads DAGVTQSPTHLIKTRGQQVTLRCSPKSGHDTVSWYQQALGQGPQFIFQYYEEEERQRGNFPDRFSGHQFPNYSSELNVNALLLGDSALYLCASSGGGGLEQYFGPGTRLTVT.

This rearrangement joins TRBV7-9 to TRBJ2-1, with D uncertain. Trimming stripped 5 bases from V and 2 bases from J, with 16 bases between. The CDR3 consists of 16 residues. Per the germline V gene, CDR1 is SEHNR and CDR2 is FQNEAQ (reference sequence). This chain's CDR3 is CASSPHVGPPYNEQFF. In nucleotides, the CDR3 is TGTGCCAGCAGCCCCCATGTCGGGCCTCCCTACAATGAGCAGTTCTTC.

The J gene is TRBJ2-1, the V gene TRBV7-9; no clear D. The V end was cut by 1 base, the J end by 10 bases, with 5 bases between. The germline V gene has CDR1 SEHNR and CDR2 FQNEAQ (reference sequence). The CDR3 totals 11 residues. CDR3 region: CASSLVGEQFF. In DNA, the CDR3 is TGTGCCAGCAGCTTAGTGGGGGAGCAGTTCTTC. Variable domain in full (rest from reference TRBV7-9 and TRBJ2-1): DTGVSQNPRHKITKRGQNVTFRCDPISEHNRLYWYRQTLGQGPEFLTYFQNEAQLEKSRLLSDRFSAERPKGSFSTLEIQRTEQGDSAMYLCASSLVGEQFFGPGTRLTVL.

The chain carries TRBV29-1 and TRBJ1-1; D not certain. CDR1 is SQVTM, CDR2 ANQGSEA, per germline. V lost 7 bases and J 8 bases, leaving 14 bases between the germline ends. The CDR3 length is 11 residues. The CDR3 coding sequence is TGCAGCGCTTCCGAAATCACAGAAGCTTTCTTT. Residues: CSASEITEAFF. Complete variable domain (other parts from reference TRBV29-1 and TRBJ1-1): SAVISQKPSRDICQRGTSLTIQCQVDSQVTMMFWYRQQPGQSLTLIATANQGSEATYESGFVIDKFPISRPNLTFSTLTVSNMSPEDSSIYLCSASEITEAFFGQGTRLTVV.

The gene calls are TRBV6-1 and TRBJ2-5, with 8 nucleotides matching TRBD2. Germline V gives CDR1 MNHNS, CDR2 SASEGT. Trimming cost V 5 bases and J 4 bases; bases outside gene matches: 9. The CDR3 covers 15 residues. The CDR3 coding sequence is TGTGCCAGCAGTTTAGATCTAGCGGGCGGAGAGACCCAGTACTTC. Translation: CASSLDLAGGETQYF.

This CDR3 reads CASSLARGIGNTEAFF. CDR3 coding DNA: TGTGCCAGCAGCTTAGCGCGGGGGATCGGGAACACTGAAGCTTTCTTT. V gene TRBV7-9 combines with J gene TRBJ1-1, with TRBD1 as a possible D gene (5 bases). V lost 0 bases and J 1 base, leaving 12 bases between the germline ends. CDR1 and CDR2 from the germline V gene are SEHNR and FQNEAQ (reference sequence). The CDR3 contains 16 residues.

V and J are TRBV5-1 and TRBJ1-1; D gene unclear. Germline V CDR1 and CDR2: SGHRS, YFSETQ. Trimming pared 5 bases from V and 1 base from J, leaving 9 bases between. The CDR3 extends over 13 amino acids. CDR3 residues: CASRINPNTEAFF. The CDR3, as DNA: TGCGCCAGCAGAATAAACCCGAACACTGAAGCTTTCTTT.

The chain combines TRBV5-4 with TRBJ2-5, with 11 bases matching TRBD2. Germline CDR1 SGHNT, CDR2 YYREEE (reference sequence). The junction had 9 bases not matched to a gene; V was cut back by 7 bases and J by 1 base. The CDR3 covers 16 residues. CDR3 bases: TGTGCCAGCCGGAACACTAGCGGGGGCCCCCAAGAGACCCAGTACTTC. It encodes CASRNTSGGPQETQYF.

With regard to this clone: This CDR3 fails to terminate in the conserved phenylalanine or tryptophan, so it likely reflects a read error. The chain uses TRBV10-1 and TRBJ1-2; D remains unclear. Germline V gene data show CDR1 as WNHNN and CDR2 as SYGVQD (reference sequence). The CDR3 consists of 16 residues. V gave up 4 bases and J gave up 4 bases, with 19 bases separating them. This CDR3 is CASSGSTTRKTYGYTI. Written as DNA, the CDR3 is TGCGCCAGCAGTGGGAGCACAACGCGAAAGACCTATGGCTACACCATC.

The chain is built from TRBV15 and TRBJ2-1; 10 positions agree with TRBD2. CDR1 LNHNV and CDR2 YYDKDF come from the germline V gene (reference sequence). The CDR3 is 18 amino acids. Trimming cost V 0 bases and J 0 bases; bases outside gene matches: 5. In DNA, the CDR3 is TGTGCCACCAGCAGAGATCGTCCTAGCGGGAGCTCCTACAATGAGCAGTTCTTC. The encoded protein is CATSRDRPSGSSYNEQFF.

The rearrangement links TRBV28 to TRBJ1-4, with D uncertain. Germline V lookup: CDR1 MDHEN, CDR2 SYDVKM. This CDR3 has 13 residues. Deletions cut 8 bases from V and 0 bases from J, with 7 bases between. CDR3 region: CASVESTNEKLFF. Written as DNA, the CDR3 is TGTGCCAGCGTAGAATCAACTAATGAAAAACTGTTTTTT.

This clone has a handful of counts. The rearrangement joins TRBV9 to TRBJ2-3; tentatively, D is TRBD1 (6 bases). This CDR3 has 17 residues. Trimming removed 4 bases at V and 8 bases at J, with 26 bases between. Germline CDR1 SGDLS, CDR2 YYNGEE. The CDR3 DNA reads TGTGCCAGCAGCCCTCGGACAGCAATCAACCTCCACCTTACGCAGTATTTT. It is translated as CASSPRTAINLHLTQYF.

CDR3 sequence reads: CASSLREPGLKNTGELFF. The CDR3 DNA reads TGTGCCAGCAGCCTCCGGGAACCGGGTTTGAAGAACACCGGGGAGCTGTTTTTT. This chain connects TRBV7-3 to TRBJ2-2; possible D gene TRBD2, 5 bases. Deletions cut 5 bases from V and 1 base from J, with 20 bases between. The CDR3 covers 18 residues. Germline CDR1 reads SGHTA; CDR2 reads FQGTGA.